Shown below are 31 T cell receptor beta chains from a single sample sequenced in a study of blood T cell repertoires in COVID-19 (dated by TCRdb to 2020 to 2021). The library was generated by the immunoSEQ multiplex PCR assay. TCRdb re-hosts the immuneACCESS table, in-frame sequences only. Its copies lack some clones; in the studies checked, an unresolved V gene accounts for under half of them, and the cause for the rest is not known. In this sample the table shows 26,000 or so clones, around 90% of which occur a single time. The top ten clonotypes cover about 7.4% of the sample. The sample taken for sequencing was peripheral blood. The receptors shown here come from a human donor in a cohort sampled during active COVID-19.

The chain is built from TRBV5-5 and TRBJ1-6; 8 bases map to TRBD1. V was pared by 4 bases and J by 6 bases, with 9 bases of the junction left unmatched. Germline CDR1 SGHKS, CDR2 YYEKEE (reference sequence). The CDR3 is 16 residues long. This CDR3 is CASSTIPGQVNSPLHF. The DNA for the CDR3 is TGTGCCAGCAGCACTATACCGGGACAGGTTAATTCACCCCTCCACTTT.

The chain is built from TRBV5-1 and TRBJ1-2; possible D gene TRBD1, 5 bases. Germline values: CDR1 SGHRS, CDR2 YFSETQ. Trimming pared 8 bases from V and 6 bases from J, leaving 14 bases between. The CDR3 length is 12 residues. The CDR3 DNA sequence: TGCGCCAGTAGCCTGAAGGGGAATGGCTACACCTTC. Translated: CASSLKGNGYTF.

The CDR3 reads CASSTTSGLSYEQYF. The DNA for the CDR3 is TGTGCCAGCAGTACAACTAGCGGCCTCTCCTACGAGCAGTACTTC. The rearrangement links TRBV7-2 to TRBJ2-7, with 8 bases matching TRBD2. In germline, CDR1 is SGHTA, CDR2 FQGNSA. After removal of 6 bases from V and 0 bases from J, the junction contained 7 bases not matched to a gene. The CDR3 is made up of 15 amino acids.

This clone appeared a single time. The chain joins TRBV3-1 (or the pseudogene TRBV3-2) to TRBJ2-1, with D perhaps TRBD2 (7 bases). This CDR3 spans 15 amino acids. The V gene lost 3 bases and the J gene lost 7 bases, with 16 bases spanning the gap. From germline, CDR1 is LGHDT and CDR2 YNNKEL (reference sequence). DNA for the CDR3: TGTGCCAGCAGCCACGGGGGGCCATCGCGTAATGAGCAGTTCTTC. The encoded protein is CASSHGGPSRNEQFF.

The J gene is TRBJ1-3, the V gene TRBV12-5, with a possible D match to TRBD1 (5 bases). With 1 base removed from V and 8 bases from J, the gap between germline ends came to 9 bases. The CDR3 covers 13 residues. Per germline, CDR1 LGHNT and CDR2 FRNRAP. The CDR3 is CASGLEEGHTIYF. The CDR3 region has the DNA TGTGCTAGTGGTTTGGAGGAGGGACACACCATATATTTT.

V usage is TRBV18 and J usage is TRBJ2-7; the match to TRBD1 covers 12 bases. The ends lost 8 bases at V and 3 bases at J; junction bases unmatched: 5. This CDR3 contains 14 residues. CDR1 and CDR2 (germline): KGHSH, LQKENI. CDR3 sequence reads: CASKGQGALYEQYF. CDR3 bases: TGTGCCAGCAAGGGACAGGGGGCGCTCTACGAGCAGTACTTC.

A single count supports this clone. The chain joins TRBV24-1 to TRBJ2-7; 10 bases are shared with TRBD2. The CDR3 spans 14 residues. CDR1 is KGHDR and CDR2 is SFDVKD in the germline V gene. Trimming at V came to 3 bases and at J to 6 bases, leaving 4 bases not matched to a gene. In DNA form, the CDR3 reads TGTGCCACCAGTGATAGAGCGGGAGGGCGCGAGCAGTACTTC. This encodes CATSDRAGGREQYF.

Here the CDR3 reads CASSLGLVVEQYF. Written as DNA, the CDR3 is TGTGCCAGCAGCCTCGGACTAGTGGTCGAGCAGTACTTC. This sequence joins TRBV2 and TRBJ2-7; 7 nucleotides match TRBD2. The length of the CDR3 is 13 residues. In germline, CDR1 is SNHLY, CDR2 FYNNEI. The V gene end was trimmed by 6 bases and the J gene end by 6 bases; junction bases not matched to a gene: 8.

V and J are TRBV19 and TRBJ1-5; TRBD1 might be the D (5 bases). Germline loops: CDR1 LNHDA, CDR2 SQIVND (reference sequence). The CDR3 is 14 amino acids. V lost 8 bases and J 5 bases, leaving 16 bases between the germline ends. The CDR3 sequence is CASQFSGGYQPQHF. Written as DNA, the CDR3 is TGTGCCAGTCAGTTCTCGGGGGGGTATCAGCCCCAGCATTTT.

V is TRBV6-1 and J is TRBJ1-2; 11 positions match TRBD1. V lost 0 bases and J lost 5; bases outside the gene matches: 2. Germline V CDR1 and CDR2: MNHNS, SASEGT. CDR3 length: 15 amino acids. The CDR3 reads CASSEAGTGGYGYTF. CDR3 DNA sequence: TGTGCCAGCAGTGAAGCTGGGACAGGGGGATATGGCTACACCTTC.

The rearrangement links TRBV4-2 to TRBJ1-5, with no clear D. V lost 1 base, J lost 2 bases, and 6 bases lay in between. Germline CDR1 LGHNA, CDR2 YNFKEQ. The CDR3 is 14 residues long. The CDR3: CASSQGARNQPQHF. The CDR3 nucleotides read TGTGCCAGCAGCCAAGGAGCCCGCAATCAGCCCCAGCATTTT.

Comments on this clone: The junction does not match germline at one end; this may be a read error. This chain connects TRBV18 to TRBJ2-2, with 11 bases identical to TRBD2. This CDR3 comprises 17 residues. CDR1 and CDR2 from the germline V gene are KGHSH and LQKENI. In nucleotides, the CDR3 is TGTGCCAGCTCACTCTCTAGCGGGGGGACGAACGCCGGGGAGCTGTTTTTT. Amino acid sequence: CASSLSSGGTNAGELFF.

This rearrangement joins TRBV5-1 to TRBJ2-2, with 10 bases fitting TRBD2. Germline V CDR1 and CDR2: SGHRS, YFSETQ. V dropped 2 bases and J dropped 4; count of bases not matched to a gene: 8. This CDR3 spans 17 amino acids. The CDR3 DNA is TGCGCCAGCAGCTTTCCAAGCGGGGGGGCAGGCACCGGGGAGCTGTTTTTT. It yields the protein CASSFPSGGAGTGELFF.

The chain has TRBV24-1 and TRBJ2-2; D is ambiguous. The CDR3 length is 13 residues. V was trimmed by 3 bases and J by 5 bases, leaving 6 bases between them. Germline CDR1 KGHDR, CDR2 SFDVKD. The chain's CDR3 is CATSDRWTGELFF. The CDR3 coding sequence is TGTGCCACCAGTGATCGGTGGACCGGGGAGCTGTTTTTT.

The J gene is TRBJ2-5, the V gene TRBV5-4; 7 nucleotides align to TRBD2. V lost 1 base to trimming and J lost 1 base; unmatched junction nucleotides: 4. The CDR3 consists of 15 residues. Per the germline V gene, CDR1 is SGHNT and CDR2 is YYREEE (reference sequence). As DNA, the CDR3 is TGTGCCAGCAGCTTGCGGGGCGGGAGCCAAGAGACCCAGTACTTC. Residues: CASSLRGGSQETQYF.

V gene TRBV9 combines with J gene TRBJ2-2; D is undetermined. V was clipped by 0 bases and J by 1 base, with 10 bases between them. The length of the CDR3 is 16 residues. Per germline, CDR1 SGDLS and CDR2 YYNGEE. CDR3: CASSVASVRNTGELFF. The CDR3, as DNA: TGTGCCAGCAGCGTAGCTTCCGTCAGGAACACCGGGGAGCTGTTTTTT. Full variable domain (outside the CDR3, taken from reference TRBV9 and TRBJ2-2): DSGVTQTPKHLITATGQRVTLRCSPRSGDLSVYWYQQSLDQGLQFLIQYYNGEERAKGNILERFSAQQFPDLHSELNLSSLELGDSALYFCASSVASVRNTGELFFGEGSRLTVL.

The gene calls are TRBV18 and TRBJ2-3; 8 bases are a match to TRBD1. V trimming: 4 bases; J trimming: 2 bases; junction bases outside the gene matches: 8. This CDR3 spans 16 amino acids. In germline, CDR1 is KGHSH, CDR2 LQKENI. The CDR3 DNA reads TGTGCCAGCTCACGACCGGACAGGGCGGACACAGATACGCAGTATTTT. It specifies CASSRPDRADTDTQYF. Together with reference TRBV18 and TRBJ2-3, the CDR3 gives the full variable domain: NAGVMQNPRHLVRRRGQEARLRCSPMKGHSHVYWYRQLPEEGLKFMVYLQKENIIDESGMPKERFSAEFPKEGPSILRIQQVVRGDSAAYFCASSRPDRADTDTQYFGPGTRLTVL.

The V gene is TRBV28, the J gene TRBJ2-3; 8 bases match TRBD1. This CDR3 is 15 amino acids long. V was clipped by 7 bases and J by 2 bases; unmatched bases: 8. Per the germline V gene, CDR1 is MDHEN and CDR2 is SYDVKM. In DNA, the CDR3 is TGTGCCAGCACCCCTCGGACAGGGATCACAGATACGCAGTATTTT. This gives the protein CASTPRTGITDTQYF.

The chain joins TRBV3-1 (or the pseudogene TRBV3-2) to TRBJ2-5; 13 nucleotides agree with TRBD2. V lost 0 bases and J lost 2; bases outside the gene matches: 12. Germline CDR1 is LGHDT and CDR2 is YNNKEL (reference sequence). The CDR3 length is 20 residues. The CDR3: CASSQDWRTSGGPRQETQYF. CDR3 sequence (DNA): TGTGCCAGCAGCCAAGATTGGAGGACTAGCGGGGGCCCTCGTCAAGAGACCCAGTACTTC.

The rearrangement joins TRBV6-6 to TRBJ2-5; D is ambiguous. V lost 6 bases and J 1 base, leaving 6 bases between the germline ends. CDR1 is MNHNY and CDR2 is SVGAGI in the germline V gene (reference sequence). This CDR3 spans 12 amino acids. CDR3 loop: CASSPFQETQYF. CDR3 DNA: TGTGCCAGCAGCCCCTTCCAAGAGACCCAGTACTTC.

The gene calls are TRBV6-5 and TRBJ2-3; D possibly corresponds to TRBD2 (5 bases). Germline values: CDR1 MNHEY, CDR2 SVGAGI. The CDR3 extends over 15 amino acids. Trimming left V 5 bases short and J 7 bases short, with 19 bases between. CDR3 protein: CASSPPAGRGNTQYF. The DNA for the CDR3 is TGTGCCAGCAGTCCACCCGCGGGCCGGGGAAATACGCAGTATTTT.

The chain recombines TRBV24-1 with TRBJ1-4; 9 bases fit TRBD1. The CDR3 is 15 residues long. Germline V gene lookup returns CDR1 KGHDR and CDR2 SFDVKD. Trimming took 2 bases from V and 4 from J; bases not matched to a gene: 1. Here the CDR3 reads CATSDSGQGNEKLFF. Here the CDR3 DNA reads TGTGCCACCAGTGATTCGGGACAGGGTAATGAAAAACTGTTTTTT.

J is TRBJ1-6 and V is TRBV6-1; D unclear. Trimming cost V 2 bases and J 0 bases, with 11 bases left between them. The CDR3 spans 17 residues. From germline, CDR1 is MNHNS and CDR2 SASEGT. Here the CDR3 DNA reads TGTGCCAGCAGTGAAATTCAGGCCCGCTCCTATAATTCACCCCTCCACTTT. Its protein product is CASSEIQARSYNSPLHF.

This chain connects TRBV7-9 to TRBJ1-3; D unclear. CDR3 length: 16 residues. Between the trimmed V and J ends, which lost 10 bases and 1 base, there was a span of 20 bases. Germline V lookup: CDR1 SEHNR, CDR2 FQNEAQ (reference sequence). The CDR3 loop reads CATRERDSLSGNTIYF. DNA for the CDR3: TGTGCCACCAGAGAGAGGGATTCGCTTTCTGGAAACACCATATATTTT. Together with reference TRBV7-9 and TRBJ1-3, the CDR3 gives the full variable domain: DTGVSQNPRHKITKRGQNVTFRCDPISEHNRLYWYRQTLGQGPEFLTYFQNEAQLEKSRLLSDRFSAERPKGSFSTLEIQRTEQGDSAMYLCATRERDSLSGNTIYFGEGSWLTVV.

This clone has only a few counts. CDR3 in amino acids: CASSLAGGQETQYF. CDR3 nucleotides: TGTGCCAGCAGCTTGGCGGGGGGCCAAGAGACCCAGTACTTC. The chain links TRBV7-2 to TRBJ2-5; 8 bases fit TRBD2. With V trimmed by 3 bases and J by 1 base, 1 base remained unmatched. This CDR3 has 14 residues. Germline assignment: CDR1 SGHTA and CDR2 FQGNSA. The variable domain in full, with the rest retrieved from reference TRBV7-2 and TRBJ2-5, is GAGVSQSPSNKVTEKGKDVELRCDPISGHTALYWYRQSLGQGLEFLIYFQGNSAPDKSGLPSDRFSAERTGGSVSTLTIQRTQQEDSAVYLCASSLAGGQETQYFGPGTRLLVL.

This clone was counted once. This chain joins TRBV6-2 or TRBV6-3 and TRBJ2-7; tentative D call: TRBD1 (6 bases). V was shortened by 2 bases and J by 3 bases, with 17 bases between the two germline ends. The CDR3 totals 16 residues. In germline, CDR1 is MNHEY, CDR2 SVGEGT. The CDR3 DNA reads TGTGCCAGCAGTTACCCAATCTCTGGGGGCCTCTACGAGCAGTACTTC. Residues: CASSYPISGGLYEQYF.

The chain uses TRBV6-6 and TRBJ2-2; 7 bases are shared with TRBD2. V gave up 2 bases and J gave up 0 bases; unmatched junction bases: 3. The germline V gene encodes CDR1 MNHNY and CDR2 SVGAGI (reference sequence). The CDR3 totals 16 residues. CDR3 region: CASSYASGTNTGELFF. The CDR3 DNA sequence: TGTGCCAGCAGTTACGCTAGCGGAACGAACACCGGGGAGCTGTTTTTT.

This chain connects TRBV6-2 or TRBV6-3 to TRBJ2-3; TRBD2 aligns across 13 bases. CDR1 MNHEY and CDR2 SVGEGT come from the germline V gene. The J segment lost 1 base and the V segment lost 5 bases, leaving 6 bases of the junction unmatched. The CDR3 extends over 17 amino acids. This CDR3 is CASSPRLAGGRTDTQYF. CDR3 DNA sequence: TGTGCCAGCAGTCCCCGACTAGCGGGGGGCCGCACAGATACGCAGTATTTT.

The J gene is TRBJ2-1, the V gene TRBV2; weak D call: TRBD2 (5 bases). This CDR3 region has 11 residues. The V and J ends lost 11 bases and 3 bases respectively, with 8 bases between them. Germline CDR1 and CDR2: SNHLY and FYNNEI. In DNA, the CDR3 is TGTGCCGGAGGACTCTACAATGAGCAGTTCTTC. Residues: CAGGLYNEQFF.

Judged by abundance, this clone is large. This rearrangement joins TRBV19 to TRBJ1-2; 7 nucleotides agree with TRBD1. The V and J ends lost 6 bases and 3 bases, in that order; junction bases with no gene match: 7. The CDR3 length is 14 residues. In germline, CDR1 is LNHDA, CDR2 SQIVND (reference sequence). The CDR3 protein is CASSLGQFYYGYTF. CDR3 coding DNA: TGTGCCAGTAGCCTGGGACAGTTTTACTATGGCTACACCTTC.

The chain combines TRBV19 with TRBJ2-3, with TRBD2 matching 11 bases. The V segment lost 3 bases and the J segment 6 bases; nucleotides outside the gene matches: 11. The CDR3 covers 17 residues. The germline CDR1 and CDR2 sequences are LNHDA and SQIVND (reference sequence). CDR3 nucleotides: TGTGCCAGTAGTATGCTGGGACTAGCGGTGTCGGGGGATACGCAGTATTTT. This translates into CASSMLGLAVSGDTQYF.